The subject of this entry is one T cell receptor (beta chain). The target antigen is unknown. This sample is drawn from a study of cytomegalovirus exposure and HLA in healthy donors. Turning to the study itself: Findings of an earlier analysis included about 120 million unique TCR beta sequences from 180 million or so T cells.

General study points: In a later analysis, HLA-C alleles had the fewest associated TCRs, DRB1 alleles the most. An analysis that came later showed most CMV-associated TCR beta chains appearing HLA-restricted.

Donors sampled were nominally healthy, though unrecorded immune exposures were likely. With 4 bases clipped from V and 4 bases from J, the junction kept 8 bases outside the gene matches. There are 15 residues in the CDR3. Germline CDR1 SGHRS, CDR2 YFSETQ. In the PCR, 60 Vbeta and 13 Jbeta primers were used. The protocol was immunoSEQ multiplex PCR, while the TCRdb copy is restricted to in-frame clones and leaves out a portion. The sample lists some 180,000 clones, around 80% occurring once. This TCR derives from a man in his late teens or twenties in good health and CMV-seronegative. The rearrangement links TRBV5-1 to TRBJ2-7; 10 nucleotides match TRBD1. The sequenced sample consisted of PBMCs. For the CDR3, the DNA is TGCGCCAGCAGCCCTGGACAGGGGGATATTTACGAGCAGTACTTC. It codes for CASSPGQGDIYEQYF.